Below, 6 T cell receptor beta chains from the same sample are listed, as sequenced in a study of blood T cell repertoires in COVID-19. Assay: immunoSEQ multiplex PCR; the TCRdb copy retains only in-frame clones and omits some. Among 250,000 to 350,000 clones listed, around 90% were seen once. The sample consisted of peripheral blood. The receptors here all came from a woman between 40 and 55 years old who had recovered from COVID-19.

This clone appeared once. DNA of the CDR3: TGTGCCAGCACCCCTGGGGGGTACGGGACCCAGTACTTC. Translating it yields CASTPGGYGTQYF. The chain combines TRBV28 with TRBJ2-5, with D tentatively TRBD2 (6 bases). CDR1 and CDR2 (germline): MDHEN, SYDVKM. The V and J ends lost 7 bases and 7 bases respectively, with 16 bases between them. The CDR3 has 13 residues.

This chain connects TRBV24-1 to TRBJ1-5, with 9 bases aligning to TRBD1. The V and J ends lost 2 bases and 9 bases, in that order; junction bases with no gene match: 4. The CDR3 runs to 14 residues. Germline V CDR1 and CDR2: KGHDR, SFDVKD. The chain's CDR3 is CATSDYSDRGPQHF. The CDR3 DNA is TGTGCCACCAGTGATTATTCGGACAGGGGGCCCCAGCATTTT.

The chain combines TRBV29-1 with TRBJ2-1, with TRBD1 matching 7 bases. The CDR3 totals 12 residues. Germline CDR1 SQVTM, CDR2 ANQGSEA. V dropped 3 bases and J dropped 6; count of bases not matched to a gene: 2. Here the CDR3 reads CSVESGGNEQFF. DNA of the CDR3: TGCAGCGTTGAGTCAGGGGGCAATGAGCAGTTCTTC.

The table lists this clone with a count of one. J is TRBJ2-1 and V is TRBV19, with D tentatively TRBD2 (5 bases). CDR3 length: 15 amino acids. From germline, CDR1 is LNHDA and CDR2 SQIVND (reference sequence). V gave up 3 bases and J gave up 0 bases, with 9 bases separating them. The DNA for the CDR3 is TGTGCCAGTAGTATCCGGGATAGCTCCTACAATGAGCAGTTCTTC. Its translation: CASSIRDSSYNEQFF.

The chain uses TRBV4-2 and TRBJ2-1; 9 bases agree with TRBD2. The V segment lost 3 bases and the J segment 4 bases; nucleotides outside the gene matches: 13. Germline lookup yields CDR1 LGHNA and CDR2 YNFKEQ. This CDR3 has 18 residues. In DNA, the CDR3 is TGTGCCAGCAGCCATTCAGGTAGGGCGCGGGAGGGGTACAATGAGCAGTTCTTC. Translating it yields CASSHSGRAREGYNEQFF.

V is TRBV6-5 and J is TRBJ2-7, with D perhaps matching TRBD2 (6 bases). V was trimmed by 10 bases and J by 3 bases, leaving 19 bases between them. The length of the CDR3 is 14 residues. CDR1 is MNHEY and CDR2 is SVGAGI in the germline V gene. The CDR3 region has the DNA TGTGCCACCACTTGGGGGACGGAGGGCTACGAGCAGTACTTC. Translated, it gives CATTWGTEGYEQYF.